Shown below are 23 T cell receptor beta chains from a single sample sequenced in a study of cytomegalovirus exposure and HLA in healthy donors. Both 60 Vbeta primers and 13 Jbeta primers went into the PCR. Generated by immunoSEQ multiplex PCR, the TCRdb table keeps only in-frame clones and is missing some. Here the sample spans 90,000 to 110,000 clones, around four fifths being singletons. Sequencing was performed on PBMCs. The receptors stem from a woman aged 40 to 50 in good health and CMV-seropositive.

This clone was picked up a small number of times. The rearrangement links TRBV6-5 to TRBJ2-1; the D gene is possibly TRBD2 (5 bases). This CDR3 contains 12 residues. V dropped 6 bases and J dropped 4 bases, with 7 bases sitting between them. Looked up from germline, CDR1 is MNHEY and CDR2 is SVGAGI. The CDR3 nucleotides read TGTGCCAGCAGGCGGACTTACAATGAGCAGTTCTTC. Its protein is CASRRTYNEQFF.

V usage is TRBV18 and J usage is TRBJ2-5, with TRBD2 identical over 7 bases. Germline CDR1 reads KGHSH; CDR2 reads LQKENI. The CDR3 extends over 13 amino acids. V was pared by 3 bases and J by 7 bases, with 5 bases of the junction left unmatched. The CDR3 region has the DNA TGTGCCAGCTCACCTCGGGAGGCTGGGACCCAGTACTTC. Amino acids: CASSPREAGTQYF.

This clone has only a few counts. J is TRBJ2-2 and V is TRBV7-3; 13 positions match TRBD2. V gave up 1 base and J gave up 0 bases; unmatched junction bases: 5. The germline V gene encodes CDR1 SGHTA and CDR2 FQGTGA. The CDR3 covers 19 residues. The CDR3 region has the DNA TGTGCCAGCAGCTTAAGACTAGCGGGGGGAAACTCGAACACCGGGGAGCTGTTTTTT. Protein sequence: CASSLRLAGGNSNTGELFF.

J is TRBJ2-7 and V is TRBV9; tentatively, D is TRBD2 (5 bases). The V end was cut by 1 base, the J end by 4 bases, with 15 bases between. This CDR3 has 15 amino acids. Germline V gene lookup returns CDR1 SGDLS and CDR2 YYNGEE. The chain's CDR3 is CASSVTPGNQYEQYF. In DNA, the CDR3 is TGTGCCAGCAGCGTAACCCCCGGGAACCAGTACGAGCAGTACTTC. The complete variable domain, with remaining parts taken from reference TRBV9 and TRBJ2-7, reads DSGVTQTPKHLITATGQRVTLRCSPRSGDLSVYWYQQSLDQGLQFLIQYYNGEERAKGNILERFSAQQFPDLHSELNLSSLELGDSALYFCASSVTPGNQYEQYFGPGTRLTVT.

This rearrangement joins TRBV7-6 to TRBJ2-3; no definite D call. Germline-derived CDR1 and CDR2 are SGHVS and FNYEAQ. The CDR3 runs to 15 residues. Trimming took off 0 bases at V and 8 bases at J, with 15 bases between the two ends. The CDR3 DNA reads TGTGCCAGCAGCTTAGCCCCCGACTGGCCCGGTACGCAGTATTTT. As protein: CASSLAPDWPGTQYF.

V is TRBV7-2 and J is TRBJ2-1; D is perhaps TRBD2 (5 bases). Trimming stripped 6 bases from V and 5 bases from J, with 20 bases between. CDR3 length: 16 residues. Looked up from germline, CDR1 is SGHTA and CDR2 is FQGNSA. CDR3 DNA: TGTGCCAGCAGTCCGGGGTCTGGATTGGGGAACAATGAGCAGTTCTTC. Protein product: CASSPGSGLGNNEQFF.

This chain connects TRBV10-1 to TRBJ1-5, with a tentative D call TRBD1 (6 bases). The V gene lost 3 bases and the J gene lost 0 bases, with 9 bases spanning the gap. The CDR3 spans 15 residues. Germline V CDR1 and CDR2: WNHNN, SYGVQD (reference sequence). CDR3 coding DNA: TGCGCCAGCAGTGAACAGGGTCGTAGCAATCAGCCCCAGCATTTT. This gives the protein CASSEQGRSNQPQHF.

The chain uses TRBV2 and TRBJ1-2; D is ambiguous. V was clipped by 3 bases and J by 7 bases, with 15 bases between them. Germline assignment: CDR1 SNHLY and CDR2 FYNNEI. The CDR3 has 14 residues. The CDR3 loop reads CASSDGGRLGGYTF. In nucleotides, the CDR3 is TGTGCCAGCAGTGATGGCGGCCGCCTGGGTGGCTACACCTTC. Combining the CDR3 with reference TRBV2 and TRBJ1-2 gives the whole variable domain EPEVTQTPSHQVTQMGQEVILRCVPISNHLYFYWYRQILGQKVEFLVSFYNNEISEKSEIFDDQFSVERPDGSNFTLKIRSTKLEDSAMYFCASSDGGRLGGYTFGSGTRLTVV.

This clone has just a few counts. CDR3 DNA sequence: TGTGCCTCTACTAGCTTTGATACGCAGTATTTT. Its protein product is CASTSFDTQYF. V gene TRBV28 combines with J gene TRBJ2-3, with a possible D match to TRBD2 (6 bases). The CDR3 is made up of 11 amino acids. Germline V gene lookup returns CDR1 MDHEN and CDR2 SYDVKM. The germline V and J ends were trimmed by 11 bases and 6 bases, with 12 bases remaining between them.

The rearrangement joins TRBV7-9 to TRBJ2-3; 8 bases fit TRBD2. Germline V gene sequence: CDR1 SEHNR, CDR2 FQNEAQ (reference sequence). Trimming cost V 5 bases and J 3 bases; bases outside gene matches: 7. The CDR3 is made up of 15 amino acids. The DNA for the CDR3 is TGTGCCAGCAGCCCGAGCGGGAGTGAGACAGATACGCAGTATTTT. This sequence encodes CASSPSGSETDTQYF.

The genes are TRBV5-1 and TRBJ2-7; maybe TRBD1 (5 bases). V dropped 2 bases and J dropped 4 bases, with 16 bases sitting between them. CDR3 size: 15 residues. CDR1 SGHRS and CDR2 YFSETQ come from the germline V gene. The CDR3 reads CASSFSIQADYEQYF. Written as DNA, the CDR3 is TGCGCCAGCAGCTTCAGTATACAGGCTGATTACGAGCAGTACTTC.

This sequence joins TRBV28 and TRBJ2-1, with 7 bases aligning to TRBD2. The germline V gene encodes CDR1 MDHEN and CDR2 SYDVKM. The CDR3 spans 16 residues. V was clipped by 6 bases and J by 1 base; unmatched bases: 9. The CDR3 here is CASRITWRGSYNEQFF. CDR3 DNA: TGTGCCAGCAGGATTACATGGCGGGGGTCCTACAATGAGCAGTTCTTC.

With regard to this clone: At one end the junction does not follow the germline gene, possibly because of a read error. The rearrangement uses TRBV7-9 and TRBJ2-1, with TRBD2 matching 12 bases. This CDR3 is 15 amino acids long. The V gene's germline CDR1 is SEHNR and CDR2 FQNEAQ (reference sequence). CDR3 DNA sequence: TGTTCCAGCAGCCCAACTAGCGGGAGGACCAATGAGCAGTTCTTC. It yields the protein CSSSPTSGRTNEQFF.

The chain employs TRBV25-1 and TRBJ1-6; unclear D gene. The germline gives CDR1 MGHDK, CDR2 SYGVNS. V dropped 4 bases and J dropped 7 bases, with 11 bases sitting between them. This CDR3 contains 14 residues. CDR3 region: CASSVSGKNSPLHF. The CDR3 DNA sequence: TGTGCCAGCAGTGTGTCGGGGAAAAATTCACCCCTCCACTTT.

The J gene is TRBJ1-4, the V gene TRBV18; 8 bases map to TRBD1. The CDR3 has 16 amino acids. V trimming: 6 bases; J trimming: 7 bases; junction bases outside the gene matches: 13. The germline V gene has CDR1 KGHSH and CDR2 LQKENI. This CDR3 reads CASSPETQGDSEKLFF. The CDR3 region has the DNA TGTGCCAGCTCCCCTGAAACACAGGGGGATTCTGAAAAACTGTTTTTT. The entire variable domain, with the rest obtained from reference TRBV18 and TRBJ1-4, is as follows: NAGVMQNPRHLVRRRGQEARLRCSPMKGHSHVYWYRQLPEEGLKFMVYLQKENIIDESGMPKERFSAEFPKEGPSILRIQQVVRGDSAAYFCASSPETQGDSEKLFFGSGTQLSVL.

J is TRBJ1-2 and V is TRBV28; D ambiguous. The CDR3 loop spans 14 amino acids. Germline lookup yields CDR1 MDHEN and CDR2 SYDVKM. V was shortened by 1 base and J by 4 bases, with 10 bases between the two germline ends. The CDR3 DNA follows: TGTGCCAGCAGTTTATACACAGCCGGCTATGGCTACACCTTC. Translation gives CASSLYTAGYGYTF.

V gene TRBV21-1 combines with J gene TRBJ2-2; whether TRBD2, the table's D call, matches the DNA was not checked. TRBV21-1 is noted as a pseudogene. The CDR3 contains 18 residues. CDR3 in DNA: TGTGCCAGCAGCAAAGGACAGGACGGCGGGAGAGACACCGGGGAGCTGTTTTTT. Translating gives CASSKGQDGGRDTGELFF.

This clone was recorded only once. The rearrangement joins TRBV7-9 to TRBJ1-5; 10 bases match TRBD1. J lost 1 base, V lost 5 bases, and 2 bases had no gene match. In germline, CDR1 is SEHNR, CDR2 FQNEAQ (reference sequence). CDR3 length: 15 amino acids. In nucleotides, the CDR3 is TGTGCCAGCAGCCCGGGACAGGGGAGCAATCAGCCCCAGCATTTT. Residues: CASSPGQGSNQPQHF.

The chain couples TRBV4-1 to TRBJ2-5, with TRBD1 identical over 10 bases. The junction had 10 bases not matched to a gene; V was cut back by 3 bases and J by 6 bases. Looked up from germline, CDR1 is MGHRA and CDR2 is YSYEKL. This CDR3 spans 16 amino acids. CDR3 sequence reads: CASSQLETGGGKTQYF. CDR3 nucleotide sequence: TGCGCCAGCAGCCAGCTAGAGACAGGGGGCGGAAAGACCCAGTACTTC.

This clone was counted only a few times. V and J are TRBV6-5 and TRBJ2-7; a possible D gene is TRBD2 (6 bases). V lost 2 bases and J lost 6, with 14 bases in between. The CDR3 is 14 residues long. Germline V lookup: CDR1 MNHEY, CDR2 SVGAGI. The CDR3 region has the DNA TGTGCCAGCAGTTACACTAGCCCCCTCAGCGAGCAGTACTTC. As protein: CASSYTSPLSEQYF.

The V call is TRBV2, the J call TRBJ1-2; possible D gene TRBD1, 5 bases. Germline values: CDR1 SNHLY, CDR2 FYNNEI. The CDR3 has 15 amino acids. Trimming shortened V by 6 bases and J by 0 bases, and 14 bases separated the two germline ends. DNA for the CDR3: TGTGCCAGCAGCTTAACGACAGAAGCTAACTATGGCTACACCTTC. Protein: CASSLTTEANYGYTF.

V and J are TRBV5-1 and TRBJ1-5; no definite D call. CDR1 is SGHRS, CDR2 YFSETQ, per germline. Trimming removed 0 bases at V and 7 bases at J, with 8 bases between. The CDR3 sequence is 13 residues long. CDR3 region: CASSLEPGQPQHF. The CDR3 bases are TGCGCCAGCAGCTTGGAGCCGGGGCAGCCCCAGCATTTT.

The CDR3: CASSAHRGGGYEQFF. The CDR3 DNA reads TGTGCCAGCAGTGCCCACAGGGGTGGAGGCTATGAGCAGTTCTTC. The chain employs TRBV6-1 and TRBJ2-1; 7 nucleotides line up with TRBD1. The CDR3 sequence is 15 residues long. Germline assignment: CDR1 MNHNS and CDR2 SASEGT. With 4 bases clipped from V and 8 bases from J, the junction kept 11 bases outside the gene matches.